A single sample is the source of the 12 T cell receptor beta chains below, sequenced in a study of T-cell reconstitution after alpha-beta-depleted transplantation in children. For TCRbeta, the library was prepared with unique molecular identifiers. Each CDR3 protein gets one entry after TCRdb re-called the PCR reads with MiXCR. The sample holds about 610,000 distinct CDR3 sequences, over 9.5% seen once. The sequencing used PBMCs from the stem cell graft donor, collected from the stem cell graft. These receptors all come from a human donor who donated a stem cell graft to a child with acute myeloid leukemia.

This clonotype has just a few counts. J is TRBJ2-1 and V is TRBV7-3, with 9 bases that match TRBD2. This CDR3 is built from 18 residues. Germline V lookup: CDR1 SGHTA, CDR2 FQGTGA. Trimming at V came to 2 bases and at J to 5 bases, leaving 13 bases not matched to a gene. The CDR3 DNA follows: TGTGCCAGCAGCTTATTCCGGGCTAGCGGGAATCGGAACAATGAGCAGTTCTTC. Translated, it gives CASSLFRASGNRNNEQFF.

This clonotype was detected many times. V gene TRBV12-3 or TRBV12-4 combines with J gene TRBJ2-1; 8 positions agree with TRBD2. With 2 bases clipped from V and 10 bases from J, the junction kept 7 bases outside the gene matches. The CDR3 extends over 14 amino acids. The CDR3 DNA reads as TGTGCCAGCAGTTTACCGCGGGGGGACTACGAGCAGTTCTTC. Translated: CASSLPRGDYEQFF.

This clonotype has only a few counts. The rearrangement joins TRBV30 to TRBJ2-1; perhaps TRBD2 as D (5 bases). The V end was cut by 6 bases, the J end by 10 bases, with 16 bases between. The CDR3 length is 12 residues. Germline V gene sequence: CDR1 GTSNPN, CDR2 SVGIG (reference sequence). In nucleotides, the CDR3 is TGTGCCTGTCGAGGGTATCCCGAGGAGCAGTTCTTC. It yields the protein CACRGYPEEQFF.

This clonotype showed up just a few times. DNA of the CDR3: TGTGCCAGCAGCTTGGGCGCGGGAGTGGGGAATGAGCAGTTCTTC. This codes for CASSLGAGVGNEQFF. This chain links TRBV7-9 with TRBJ2-1; 7 positions match TRBD2. Germline values: CDR1 SEHNR, CDR2 FQNEAQ (reference sequence). The V segment lost 3 bases and the J segment 7 bases; nucleotides outside the gene matches: 9. This CDR3 contains 15 residues.

This clonotype turned up a few times. The chain has TRBV30 and TRBJ2-1; unclear D gene. The germline V gene encodes CDR1 GTSNPN and CDR2 SVGIG (reference sequence). The V end lost 1 base, the J end lost 7 bases, and 2 bases lay between the germline ends. CDR3 length: 10 amino acids. CDR3 sequence (DNA): TGTGCCTGGAGTGAGAATGAGCAGTTCTTC. This gives the protein CAWSENEQFF.

This clonotype was found a few times. The V and J genes are TRBV9 and TRBJ1-4, with D perhaps TRBD1 (5 bases). This CDR3 has 15 residues. The germline V gene has CDR1 SGDLS and CDR2 YYNGEE. V was trimmed by 0 bases and J by 7 bases, leaving 13 bases between them. The CDR3 DNA is TGTGCCAGCAGCGTAGAGGCCAGGGCCGGTGAAAAACTGTTTTTT. Protein product: CASSVEARAGEKLFF.

This clonotype turned up a few times. This chain connects TRBV20-1 to TRBJ2-1; D tentatively reads TRBD1 or TRBD2 (5 bases each). Germline CDR1 reads DFQATT; CDR2 reads SNEGSKA (reference sequence). The CDR3 runs 15 residues. V lost 0 bases to trimming and J lost 1 base, with 10 bases between them. This CDR3 reads CSARDEGMSYNEQFF. DNA for the CDR3: TGCAGTGCTAGAGATGAGGGGATGTCCTACAATGAGCAGTTCTTC.

This clonotype was seen a handful of times. V gene TRBV20-1 combines with J gene TRBJ1-5; possibly TRBD1 for D (6 bases). V was clipped by 0 bases and J by 6 bases, with 18 bases between them. This CDR3 is built from 16 residues. The V gene's germline CDR1 is DFQATT and CDR2 SNEGSKA (reference sequence). The CDR3 here is CSARDSGQGFGQPQHF. The CDR3 nucleotides read TGCAGTGCTAGAGATTCGGGGCAGGGGTTCGGTCAGCCCCAGCATTTT.

The table lists this clonotype with many counts. This rearrangement joins TRBV10-3 to TRBJ2-7; no clear D. Trimming pared 3 bases from V and 4 bases from J, leaving 7 bases between. The germline gives CDR1 ENHRY, CDR2 SYGVKD. The CDR3 runs 12 residues. The CDR3 coding sequence is TGTGCCATCAGTGATATGGGTTACGAGCAGTACTTC. Protein product: CAISDMGYEQYF.

V and J are TRBV4-3 and TRBJ2-3; 14 bases are a match to TRBD2. CDR1 is LGHNA and CDR2 is YSLEER in the germline V gene. The CDR3 totals 18 residues. Trimming took 1 base from V and 4 from J; bases not matched to a gene: 7. The CDR3 loop reads CASSQVLSGLAGADTQYF. DNA of the CDR3: TGCGCCAGCAGCCAAGTACTATCGGGACTAGCGGGAGCAGATACGCAGTATTTT.

This clonotype appeared a few times. The V and J genes are TRBV19 and TRBJ1-2, with D perhaps TRBD1 (5 bases). Germline V gene data show CDR1 as LNHDA and CDR2 as SQIVND (reference sequence). V shed 4 bases and J shed 8 bases, with 17 bases lying between them. This CDR3 is 14 amino acids long. Here the CDR3 DNA reads TGTGCCAGTAGTAGGGGCGGTTTACCGGGAGGCTACACCTTC. Its protein product is CASSRGGLPGGYTF.

V usage is TRBV6-6 and J usage is TRBJ2-6, with 7 bases lining up with TRBD2. Trimming took 11 bases from V and 3 from J; bases not matched to a gene: 4. CDR3 length: 13 residues. Per germline, CDR1 MNHNY and CDR2 SVGAGI (reference sequence). Written as DNA, the CDR3 is TGTGCCGGGAGGGGAAGTGGGGCCAACGTCCTGACTTTC. This sequence encodes CAGRGSGANVLTF.